Shown below are 17 T cell receptor beta chains from a single sample sequenced in a study of human T cells and chemical hapten exposure. One entry per CDR3 protein results from TCRdb running MiXCR on the RACE reads. The repertoire consists of fewer than 100,000 distinct CDR3 sequences, with 9.3% occurring once and the leading ten covering approximately 2%. The time point is: patch test 2, 6 weeks after DPC sensitization. The treatment: therapeutic diphenylcyclopropenone sensitization with weekly scalp DPC. The source material was whole blood, sampled in connection with sensitization to the hapten diphenylcyclopropenone (DPC). The receptors come from a woman aged 40 to 50 with alopecia areata. Some clones in this sample may be carry-over from other donors' samples.

The V call is TRBV21-1, the J call TRBJ2-5. TRBV21-1 corresponds to a pseudogene. The CDR3 totals 16 residues. The CDR3, as DNA: TGTGCCAGCAGCAAAGTCGGAACAGTGGAACAAGAGACCCAGTACTTC. As protein: CASSKVGTVEQETQYF.

In its sample, this clonotype was seen a few times. The rearrangement uses TRBV28 and TRBJ2-2, with a tentative D call TRBD1 (6 bases). The CDR3 has 19 amino acids. Germline lookup yields CDR1 MDHEN and CDR2 SYDVKM. V was trimmed by 4 bases and J by 0 bases, leaving 21 bases between them. CDR3 sequence reads: CASSYPDPRQETNTGELFF. Written as DNA, the CDR3 is TGTGCCAGCAGTTATCCCGATCCCCGACAGGAGACGAACACCGGGGAGCTGTTTTTT.

This clonotype was seen many times. V is TRBV20-1 and J is TRBJ2-7; 9 nucleotides line up with TRBD1. V shed 3 bases and J 3 bases; nucleotides not matched to a gene: 9. CDR1 and CDR2 (germline): DFQATT, SNEGSKA (reference sequence). This CDR3 has 15 amino acids. Here the CDR3 DNA reads TGCAGTGCTAGGGACGGGACAGGGTTCCGCTACGAGCAGTACTTC. Its protein product is CSARDGTGFRYEQYF.

In its sample, this clonotype was seen many times. The V call is TRBV20-1, the J call TRBJ2-3; D gene unclear. CDR3 length: 12 amino acids. The germline gives CDR1 DFQATT, CDR2 SNEGSKA (reference sequence). Trimming took 3 bases from V and 4 from J, leaving 8 bases between them. The CDR3 spells CSASMYADTQYF. CDR3 nucleotides: TGCAGTGCTAGTATGTACGCAGATACGCAGTATTTT.

This clonotype was detected a few times. CDR3 in amino acids: CIYRGPYNEQFF. The CDR3 DNA reads as TGCATTTACAGGGGACCCTACAATGAGCAGTTCTTC. The chain employs TRBV29-1 and TRBJ2-1; TRBD1 aligns across 7 bases. The CDR3 is 12 residues long. CDR1 and CDR2 (germline): SQVTM, ANQGSEA.

This clonotype occurred many times. The V and J genes are TRBV28 and TRBJ1-5; 9 bases map to TRBD1. The germline gives CDR1 MDHEN, CDR2 SYDVKM. With 6 bases clipped from V and 7 bases from J, the junction kept 7 bases outside the gene matches. This CDR3 comprises 14 residues. CDR3 sequence (DNA): TGTGCCAGCAGACCAGGACAGGGGAGACAGCCCCAGCATTTT. Residues: CASRPGQGRQPQHF.

Concerning this clonotype: A much larger clone lies a single base off, so this may be a read error. This rearrangement joins TRBV20-1 to TRBJ2-4; TRBD2 matches at 8 bases. There are 15 residues in the CDR3. Germline CDR1 DFQATT, CDR2 SNEGSKA (reference sequence). CDR3 sequence (DNA): TGCAGTGCAGCGGAGACTAGCGAGGTCAAAAACATTCTGTACTTC. This codes for CSAAETSEVKNILYF.

This clonotype was observed at least ten times. V usage is TRBV20-1 and J usage is TRBJ2-1; no reliable D call. The germline V and J ends were trimmed by 5 bases and 4 bases, with 18 bases remaining between them. Germline V gene sequence: CDR1 DFQATT, CDR2 SNEGSKA (reference sequence). The CDR3 has 15 amino acids. The chain's CDR3 is CSASVTFTGYNEQFF. CDR3 DNA: TGCAGTGCTTCAGTGACCTTTACCGGATACAATGAGCAGTTCTTC.

Only a few counts were recorded for this clonotype. The rearrangement links TRBV2 to TRBJ2-1; 11 bases line up with TRBD2. Germline V CDR1 and CDR2: SNHLY, FYNNEI. CDR3 length equals 14 residues. J lost 5 bases, V lost 4 bases, and 1 base had no gene match. This CDR3 is CASSALAGDNEQFF. CDR3 DNA sequence: TGTGCCAGCAGTGCACTAGCGGGAGACAATGAGCAGTTCTTC.

With regard to this clonotype: It is unclear where the CDR3 begins or ends on the DNA, so no DNA is shown, and the CDR3 is as TCRdb lists it. The V gene is TRBV12-3 or TRBV12-4, the J gene TRBJ1-5; the table's TRBD1 call for D was not verified on the DNA. The CDR3 is 17 amino acids long, termini counted. This chain's CDR3 is CASSSSDRRHSNQPQHF.

This clonotype was seen at least ten times. This chain's CDR3 is CASSESIPGTGTNEQFF. DNA for the CDR3: TGTGCCAGCTCAGAGTCAATTCCCGGGACAGGGACCAATGAGCAGTTCTTC. The chain employs TRBV18 and TRBJ2-1; TRBD1 matches 9 bases. The CDR3 has 17 residues. V was pared by 5 bases and J by 6 bases, with 14 bases of the junction left unmatched. Germline V gives CDR1 KGHSH, CDR2 LQKENI. Based on the CDR3 plus reference TRBV18 and TRBJ2-1, the full variable domain is NAGVMQNPRHLVRRRGQEARLRCSPMKGHSHVYWYRQLPEEGLKFMVYLQKENIIDESGMPKERFSAEFPKEGPSILRIQQVVRGDSAAYFCASSESIPGTGTNEQFFGPGTRLTVL.

This clonotype has just a few counts. CDR3 DNA: TGTGCCAGCACAGGACAGCATGATCAGCCCCAGCATTTT. It translates to CASTGQHDQPQHF. The V gene is TRBV28, the J gene TRBJ1-5; maybe TRBD1 (6 bases). The CDR3 contains 13 residues. The germline V gene has CDR1 MDHEN and CDR2 SYDVKM. V lost 7 bases and J 5 bases, leaving 12 bases between the germline ends. The entire variable domain, with the rest obtained from reference TRBV28 and TRBJ1-5, is as follows: DVKVTQSSRYLVKRTGEKVFLECVQDMDHENMFWYRQDPGLGLRLIYFSYDVKMKEKGDIPEGYSVSREKKERFSLILESASTNQTSMYLCASTGQHDQPQHFGDGTRLSIL.

As concerns this clonotype: An end of the junction differs from the germline gene, which may be a read error. The J gene is TRBJ2-5, the V gene TRBV7-7, with D perhaps matching TRBD2 (6 bases). The CDR3 runs to 14 residues. Germline V CDR1 and CDR2: SSHAT, FNYEAQ (reference sequence). This CDR3 is CASSRGRGGETQYF. DNA of the CDR3: TGTGCTAGCAGCCGCGGGCGGGGCGGAGAGACCCAGTACTTC.

In nucleotides, the CDR3 is TGTGCCAGCAGCCAAAATCCTCAGAGGAACACCATATATTTT. This translates into CASSQNPQRNTIYF. V and J are TRBV4-2 and TRBJ1-3; D gene ambiguous. The CDR3 loop spans 14 amino acids. Germline CDR1 LGHNA, CDR2 YNFKEQ. Trimming took off 2 bases at V and 7 bases at J, with 12 bases between the two ends.

The chain couples TRBV28 to TRBJ2-7; TRBD1 is a possible D gene (6 bases). V was cut by 8 bases and J by 3 bases, with 14 bases left in between. Germline V CDR1 and CDR2: MDHEN, SYDVKM. This CDR3 is 13 amino acids long. In nucleotides, the CDR3 is TGTGCCAGCCTTCCGGGACAACACTACGAGCAGTACTTC. Translating it yields CASLPGQHYEQYF.

The V call is TRBV27, the J call TRBJ2-1; no definite D call. The CDR3 totals 15 residues. Germline V CDR1 and CDR2: MNHEY, SMNVEV (reference sequence). Trimming took 0 bases from V and 0 from J, leaving 6 bases between them. In DNA, the CDR3 is TGTGCCAGCAGTTTATCGATCCTCTCCTACAATGAGCAGTTCTTC. This sequence encodes CASSLSILSYNEQFF.

This clonotype was counted only a few times. The CDR3 DNA reads as TGTGCCAGCTCACCACAGGGCCCCGAGCAGTACTTC. Translated, it gives CASSPQGPEQYF. The V and J genes are TRBV18 and TRBJ2-7; D gene ambiguous. Between the trimmed V and J ends, which lost 1 base and 6 bases, there was a span of 7 bases. The germline CDR1 and CDR2 sequences are KGHSH and LQKENI. This CDR3 is built from 12 residues.